A single sample is the source of the 17 T cell receptor beta chains below, sequenced in a study of blood T cells in healthy people across ages. The use of a sample-barcoded 5' primer and a J-beta primer mix characterized a second PCR of roughly 6 to 11 cycles. TCRdb ran MiXCR on the 5' RACE reads and lists one entry per CDR3 protein. The sample has about 1.4 million distinct CDR3 sequences, approximately 59% seen once. The sample was blood. These receptors were collected from a man aged 18 to 29 in good health.

This clonotype was seen more than once but under ten times. The chain joins TRBV5-1 to TRBJ2-1; perhaps TRBD1 as D (6 bases). The CDR3 spans 14 residues. Germline V gives CDR1 SGHRS, CDR2 YFSETQ. Trimming shortened V by 1 base and J by 3 bases, and 8 bases separated the two germline ends. This chain's CDR3 is CASSLTGRYNEQFF. The CDR3 DNA is TGCGCCAGCAGCTTGACAGGGCGCTACAATGAGCAGTTCTTC.

The gene calls are TRBV6-1 and TRBJ2-1; D unresolved. CDR1 and CDR2 (germline): MNHNS, SASEGT. The CDR3 runs to 14 residues. Trimming stripped 5 bases from V and 6 bases from J, with 14 bases between. The CDR3 spells CASSSRSLPNEQFF. CDR3 bases: TGTGCCAGCAGTTCGCGTTCCCTTCCCAATGAGCAGTTCTTC.

The chain combines TRBV7-2 with TRBJ2-1; no clear D gene. CDR1 is SGHTA, CDR2 FQGNSA, per germline. This CDR3 contains 12 residues. V was cut by 0 bases and J by 8 bases, with 5 bases left in between. This CDR3 reads CASSLATDEQFF. In nucleotides, the CDR3 is TGTGCCAGCAGCTTAGCAACCGATGAGCAGTTCTTC.

This clonotype appeared once. This chain connects TRBV2 to TRBJ2-7; TRBD1 aligns across 11 bases. The CDR3 consists of 12 residues. Germline V gene lookup returns CDR1 SNHLY and CDR2 FYNNEI. J gave up 5 bases and V 11 bases, and 5 bases lay outside the gene matches. In DNA form, the CDR3 reads TGTGCCGGACAGGGGGCGCGAGACGAGCAGTACTTC. Protein sequence: CAGQGARDEQYF.

This clonotype was recorded a few times. CDR3 DNA sequence: TGTGCCAGTTTGACAGGGACAAACTATGGCTACACCTTC. It encodes CASLTGTNYGYTF. This chain joins TRBV6-6 and TRBJ1-2, with 7 bases aligning to TRBD1. The germline V gene encodes CDR1 MNHNY and CDR2 SVGAGI (reference sequence). This CDR3 is built from 13 residues. V lost 9 bases to trimming and J lost 2 bases; unmatched junction nucleotides: 6.

The rearrangement links TRBV30 to TRBJ2-3, with 9 bases fitting TRBD2. Germline values: CDR1 GTSNPN, CDR2 SVGIG (reference sequence). This CDR3 comprises 14 residues. The V and J ends lost 1 base and 2 bases, in that order; junction bases with no gene match: 1. The CDR3 DNA sequence: TGTGCCTGGAGTGGCGGGAGGGTCACAGATACGCAGTATTTT. Translation: CAWSGGRVTDTQYF.

The chain has TRBV25-1 and TRBJ2-7, with D possibly TRBD1 on 6 matching bases. CDR1 and CDR2 (germline): MGHDK, SYGVNS. V was pared by 3 bases and J by 2 bases, with 11 bases between. The CDR3 extends over 14 amino acids. CDR3 nucleotide sequence: TGTGCCAGCAGTGATTCCGGGACACCCTACGAGCAGTACTTC. This gives the protein CASSDSGTPYEQYF.

The chain employs TRBV2 and TRBJ2-2; TRBD1 agrees at 9 bases. In germline, CDR1 is SNHLY, CDR2 FYNNEI. With 7 bases clipped from V and 5 bases from J, the junction kept 11 bases outside the gene matches. The length of the CDR3 is 16 residues. CDR3 sequence (DNA): TGTGCCAGCATCTTGGACAGGGGTTTAGTTACCGGGGAGCTGTTTTTT. Translation: CASILDRGLVTGELFF.

The rearrangement uses TRBV7-8 and TRBJ2-2, with TRBD2 matching over 8 bases. Germline CDR1 is SGHVS and CDR2 is FQNEAQ. The length of the CDR3 is 15 residues. V trimming: 1 base; J trimming: 5 bases; junction bases outside the gene matches: 3. CDR3 bases: TGTGCCAGCAGCTTAGAGGCGGGGGGAACCGGGGAGCTGTTTTTT. Amino acids: CASSLEAGGTGELFF.

The sample holds a few counts of this clonotype. The chain recombines TRBV12-3 or TRBV12-4 with TRBJ2-5; 12 bases are a match to TRBD2. The J call may be in error: the DNA end matches TRBJ2-7 better. This CDR3 has 17 residues. The DNA for the CDR3 is TGTGCCAGCAGTTTAGCGAGACTAGCGGGGGACGACTACGAGCAGTACTTC. Its translation: CASSLARLAGDDYEQYF.

The V call is TRBV10-3, the J call TRBJ2-1; 8 bases align to TRBD1. This CDR3 comprises 15 residues. The germline CDR1 and CDR2 sequences are ENHRY and SYGVKD. V shed 2 bases, J shed 8 bases, and the junction held 8 bases outside the gene matches. Here the CDR3 reads CAISESDRGLHEQFF. The CDR3 nucleotides are TGTGCCATCAGTGAGAGCGACAGGGGATTGCATGAGCAGTTCTTC.

The chain combines TRBV7-6 with TRBJ2-4; tentatively, D is TRBD2 (5 bases). The J call may be wrong; the DNA end is better matched by TRBJ2-5. The germline V gene has CDR1 SGHVS and CDR2 FNYEAQ. This CDR3 spans 14 amino acids. This CDR3 is CASSLIEGQETQYF. In DNA, the CDR3 is TGTGCCAGCAGCTTAATTGAGGGACAAGAGACCCAGTACTTC.

This clonotype occurred a few times. V usage is TRBV10-3 and J usage is TRBJ2-1, with D perhaps TRBD2 (6 bases). This CDR3 comprises 17 residues. Between the trimmed V and J ends, which lost 4 bases and 3 bases, there was a span of 19 bases. CDR1 ENHRY and CDR2 SYGVKD come from the germline V gene. The CDR3 nucleotides are TGTGCCATCAGTGGCCAGACCGGGACTCATAGCTACAATGAGCAGTTCTTC. Its translation is CAISGQTGTHSYNEQFF.

This clonotype was seen a few times. The rearrangement links TRBV20-1 to TRBJ1-6; D may be TRBD1 (5 bases). Germline V gene data show CDR1 as DFQATT and CDR2 as SNEGSKA (reference sequence). Trimming pared 2 bases from V and 7 bases from J, leaving 15 bases between. The length of the CDR3 is 15 residues. CDR3 in amino acids: CSARFIRGRNSPLHF. In DNA form, the CDR3 reads TGCAGTGCTAGATTCATCCGGGGCCGAAATTCACCCCTCCACTTT.

The chain joins TRBV6-5 to TRBJ1-6, with TRBD1 identical over 7 bases. The CDR3 extends over 14 amino acids. Trimming at V came to 6 bases and at J to 8 bases, leaving 7 bases not matched to a gene. Looked up from germline, CDR1 is MNHEY and CDR2 is SVGAGI. CDR3: CASSYRDSDSPLHF. The CDR3 DNA follows: TGTGCCAGCAGCTACCGGGACAGTGATTCACCCCTCCACTTT.

This chain joins TRBV7-2 and TRBJ2-1, with a tentative D call TRBD2 (5 bases). Germline V gene data show CDR1 as SGHTA and CDR2 as FQGNSA. V lost 5 bases to trimming and J lost 3 bases, with 14 bases between them. The CDR3 loop spans 15 amino acids. The CDR3 loop reads CASSLTSDGYNEQFF. The CDR3 nucleotides read TGTGCCAGCAGCCTTACTAGTGATGGCTACAATGAGCAGTTCTTC.

On this clonotype itself: One end of the junction fails to match germline, which may point to a read error. J is TRBJ2-7 and V is TRBV7-8; no definite D call. The CDR3 covers 15 residues. Germline V gene data show CDR1 as SGHVS and CDR2 as FQNEAQ. CDR3 sequence (DNA): TGTGCCAGCAGCCCCGTAGGTGGCAGTCCCTACGGGCAGTACTTC. As protein: CASSPVGGSPYGQYF.